The 5 T cell receptor beta chains below all came from one sample that was sequenced in a study of CD8 T cells in ankylosing spondylitis. MiXCR, run by TCRdb on the 5' RACE reads, gives a single entry per CDR3 protein. The repertoire holds 200,000 to 300,000 distinct CDR3 sequences, roughly a tenth seen once, with 2% to 3% in the top ten. Sequencing was done on a sample of blood, either unsorted or a sorted T cell fraction (not recorded which). The origin of the receptors is a male donor with ankylosing spondylitis or in good health (not recorded which).

This clonotype was seen only a few times. CDR3 sequence reads: CASSLDPGKTYEQYF. DNA for the CDR3: TGTGCCAGCAGCTTAGACCCCGGGAAGACCTACGAGCAGTACTTC. V is TRBV7-2 and J is TRBJ2-7; possibly TRBD2 for D (5 bases). Trimming removed 1 base at V and 2 bases at J, with 12 bases between. The germline V gene has CDR1 SGHTA and CDR2 FQGNSA. CDR3 length: 15 amino acids.

The sample holds many counts of this clonotype. The rearrangement joins TRBV20-1 to TRBJ2-3, with a tentative D call TRBD1 (5 bases). The V end was cut by 6 bases, the J end by 1 base, with 14 bases between. Per the germline V gene, CDR1 is DFQATT and CDR2 is SNEGSKA (reference sequence). CDR3 size: 14 residues. The CDR3 is CSATQVRRTDTQYF. In DNA form, the CDR3 reads TGCAGTGCCACACAGGTCCGCCGCACAGATACGCAGTATTTT.

This clonotype was picked up many times. The V gene is TRBV6-1, the J gene TRBJ2-1; tentative D call: TRBD1 (6 bases). V shed 4 bases and J shed 7 bases, with 20 bases lying between them. The CDR3 has 16 residues. CDR1 and CDR2 from the germline V gene are MNHNS and SASEGT. CDR3 residues: CASSASGQINYNEQFF. Written as DNA, the CDR3 is TGTGCCAGCAGTGCGAGTGGACAGATAAATTATAATGAGCAGTTCTTC.

In this sample, this clonotype turned up many times. The chain uses TRBV5-1 and TRBJ2-3; no firm D call. CDR3 length equals 13 residues. V lost 4 bases and J 4 bases, leaving 10 bases between the germline ends. Germline lookup yields CDR1 SGHRS and CDR2 YFSETQ. DNA for the CDR3: TGCGCCAGCAGCCATAAAGAGGCAGATACGCAGTATTTT. This translates into CASSHKEADTQYF. The variable domain in full, with the rest retrieved from reference TRBV5-1 and TRBJ2-3, is KAGVTQTPRYLIKTRGQQVTLSCSPISGHRSVSWYQQTPGQGLQFLFEYFSETQRNKGNFPGRFSGRQFSNSRSEMNVSTLELGDSALYLCASSHKEADTQYFGPGTRLTVL.

This clonotype showed up many times. The genes are TRBV7-2 and TRBJ2-3; D not resolved. The V gene's germline CDR1 is SGHTA and CDR2 FQGNSA. Trimming pared 5 bases from V and 4 bases from J, leaving 13 bases between. This CDR3 is 14 amino acids long. CDR3 region: CASSRTLLSDTQYF. In nucleotides, the CDR3 is TGTGCCAGCAGCCGTACTTTACTATCAGATACGCAGTATTTT.